The T cell receptor beta chain described here comes from a study of T cell responses to AZD1222 COVID-19 vaccine. Study results and caveats: Targets within unmutated variant regions were reportedly found for nearly half of spike-specific TCRs. Donors were mostly white British, more females; clonal diversity possibly underestimated. The number of AZD1222 recipients seropositive at baseline was only 6 or 7.

Comments on this clone: Its target is not known.

Trimming cost V 6 bases and J 4 bases; bases outside gene matches: 8. Per germline, CDR1 LNHDA and CDR2 SQIVND (reference sequence). The CDR3 sequence is 16 residues long. The assay was immunoSEQ multiplex PCR, and TCRdb's table has in-frame clones only and misses some. The table lists 60,000 to 90,000 clones, around nine tenths of them singletons. This clonotype was sampled from an adult who received the AZD1222 COVID-19 vaccine. The sequences come from peripheral blood, collected 28 days after the second AZD1222 dose. This chain uses TRBV19 with TRBJ1-6; 8 nucleotides match TRBD1. Here the CDR3 reads CASRTDRDPYNSPLHF. CDR3 bases: TGTGCCAGTAGAACGGACAGGGACCCTTATAATTCACCCCTCCACTTT.